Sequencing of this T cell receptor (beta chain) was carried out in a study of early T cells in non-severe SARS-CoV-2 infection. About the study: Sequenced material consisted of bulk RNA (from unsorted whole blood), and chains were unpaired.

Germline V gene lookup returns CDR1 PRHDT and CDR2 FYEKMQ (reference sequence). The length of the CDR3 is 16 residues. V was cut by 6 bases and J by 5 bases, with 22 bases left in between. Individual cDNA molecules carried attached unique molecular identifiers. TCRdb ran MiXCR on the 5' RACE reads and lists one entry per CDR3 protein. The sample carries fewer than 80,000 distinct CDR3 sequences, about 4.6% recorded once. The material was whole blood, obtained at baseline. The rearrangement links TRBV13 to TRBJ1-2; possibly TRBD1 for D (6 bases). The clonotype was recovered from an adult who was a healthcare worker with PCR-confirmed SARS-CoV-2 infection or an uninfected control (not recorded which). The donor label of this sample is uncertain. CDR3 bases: TGTGCCAGCAGTTCAAGTGGACAGACTAAACTATATGGCTACACCTTC. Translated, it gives CASSSSGQTKLYGYTF.